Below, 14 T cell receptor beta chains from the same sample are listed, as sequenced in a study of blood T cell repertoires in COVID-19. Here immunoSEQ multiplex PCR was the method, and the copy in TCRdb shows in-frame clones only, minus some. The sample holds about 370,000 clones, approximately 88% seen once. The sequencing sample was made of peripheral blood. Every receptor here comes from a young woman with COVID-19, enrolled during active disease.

The CDR3 here is CASSLEGGLHTQYF. CDR3 DNA: TGTGCCAGCAGCTTAGAAGGAGGTCTACATACGCAGTATTTT. The rearrangement links TRBV7-2 to TRBJ2-3; D may be TRBD2 (5 bases). The germline V gene has CDR1 SGHTA and CDR2 FQGNSA. This CDR3 spans 14 amino acids. V was shortened by 1 base and J by 7 bases, with 12 bases between the two germline ends.

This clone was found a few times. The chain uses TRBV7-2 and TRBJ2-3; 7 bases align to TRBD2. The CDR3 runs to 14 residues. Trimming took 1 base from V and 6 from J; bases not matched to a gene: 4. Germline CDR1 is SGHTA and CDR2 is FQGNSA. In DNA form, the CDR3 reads TGTGCCAGCAGCTTAGGTATAGCGGGTGATACGCAGTATTTT. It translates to CASSLGIAGDTQYF.

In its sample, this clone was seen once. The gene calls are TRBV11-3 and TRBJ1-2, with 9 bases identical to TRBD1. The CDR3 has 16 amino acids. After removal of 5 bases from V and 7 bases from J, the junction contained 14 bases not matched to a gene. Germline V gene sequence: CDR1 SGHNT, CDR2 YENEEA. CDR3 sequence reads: CASSPRSSQGAAGYTF. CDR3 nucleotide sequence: TGTGCCAGCAGCCCTCGCTCCTCACAGGGGGCGGCTGGCTACACCTTC.

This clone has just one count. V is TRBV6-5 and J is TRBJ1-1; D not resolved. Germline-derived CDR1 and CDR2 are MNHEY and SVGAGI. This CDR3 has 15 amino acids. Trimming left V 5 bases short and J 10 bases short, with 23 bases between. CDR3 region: CASSRTPRSTEGAFF. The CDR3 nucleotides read TGTGCCAGCAGTCGAACTCCCCGATCCACCGAGGGAGCTTTCTTT.

The CDR3 sequence: CASSGGGRYNEQFF. As DNA, the CDR3 is TGCGCCAGCAGTGGTGGCGGGCGTTACAATGAGCAGTTCTTC. The chain links TRBV10-1 to TRBJ2-1; D may be TRBD2 (5 bases). CDR3 length: 14 residues. With 4 bases removed from V and 4 bases from J, the gap between germline ends came to 11 bases. CDR1 is WNHNN, CDR2 SYGVQD, per germline (reference sequence).

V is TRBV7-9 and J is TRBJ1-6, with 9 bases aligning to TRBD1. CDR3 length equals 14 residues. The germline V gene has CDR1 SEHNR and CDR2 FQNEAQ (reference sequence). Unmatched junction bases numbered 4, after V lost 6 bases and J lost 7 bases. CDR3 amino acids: CASSRTGDNSPLHF. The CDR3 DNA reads TGTGCCAGCAGTCGGACAGGGGACAATTCACCCCTCCACTTT.

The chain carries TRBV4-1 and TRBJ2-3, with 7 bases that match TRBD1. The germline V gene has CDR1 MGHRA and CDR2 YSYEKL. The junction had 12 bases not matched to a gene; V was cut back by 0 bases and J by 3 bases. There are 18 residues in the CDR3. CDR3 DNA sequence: TGCGCCAGCAGCCAAGACAGAAACACAGGGGTAGGGACAGATACGCAGTATTTT. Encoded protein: CASSQDRNTGVGTDTQYF.

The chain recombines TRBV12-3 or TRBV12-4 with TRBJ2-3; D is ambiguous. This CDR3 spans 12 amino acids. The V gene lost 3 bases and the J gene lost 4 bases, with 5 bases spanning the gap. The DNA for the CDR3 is TGTGCCAGCAGTTTGGCACCAGATACGCAGTATTTT. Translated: CASSLAPDTQYF.

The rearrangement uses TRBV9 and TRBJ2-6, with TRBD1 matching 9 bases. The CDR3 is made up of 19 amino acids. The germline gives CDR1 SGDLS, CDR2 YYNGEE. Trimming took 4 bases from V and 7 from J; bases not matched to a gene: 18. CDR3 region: CASSTSHSTGGHVANVLTF. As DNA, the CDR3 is TGTGCCAGCAGCACATCCCACTCGACAGGGGGGCATGTTGCCAACGTCCTGACTTTC.

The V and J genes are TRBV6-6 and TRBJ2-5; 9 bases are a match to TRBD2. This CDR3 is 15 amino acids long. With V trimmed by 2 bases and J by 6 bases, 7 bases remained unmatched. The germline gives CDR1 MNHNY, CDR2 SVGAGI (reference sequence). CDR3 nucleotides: TGTGCCAGCAGTTACGGTGCGGGAGGGCCCCAGACCCAGTACTTC. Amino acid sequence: CASSYGAGGPQTQYF.

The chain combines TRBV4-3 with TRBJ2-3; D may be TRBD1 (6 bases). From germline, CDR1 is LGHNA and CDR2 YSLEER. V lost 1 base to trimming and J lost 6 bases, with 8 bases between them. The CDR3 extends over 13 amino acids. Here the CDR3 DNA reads TGCGCCAGCAGCCAAGGGGGGCGGGATACGCAGTATTTT. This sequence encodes CASSQGGRDTQYF.

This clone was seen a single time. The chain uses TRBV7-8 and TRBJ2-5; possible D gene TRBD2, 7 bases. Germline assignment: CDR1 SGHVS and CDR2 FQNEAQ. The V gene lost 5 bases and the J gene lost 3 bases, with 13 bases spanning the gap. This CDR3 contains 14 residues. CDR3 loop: CASSLGGRKETQYF. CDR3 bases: TGTGCCAGCAGCCTCGGGGGGCGAAAAGAGACCCAGTACTTC.

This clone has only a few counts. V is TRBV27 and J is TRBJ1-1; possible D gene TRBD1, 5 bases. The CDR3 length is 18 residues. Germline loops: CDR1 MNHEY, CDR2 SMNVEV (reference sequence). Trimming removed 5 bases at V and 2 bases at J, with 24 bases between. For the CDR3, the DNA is TGTGCCAGCAGTCCCTCTGGGGTATACGGACAATTTAACACTGAAGCTTTCTTT. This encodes CASSPSGVYGQFNTEAFF.

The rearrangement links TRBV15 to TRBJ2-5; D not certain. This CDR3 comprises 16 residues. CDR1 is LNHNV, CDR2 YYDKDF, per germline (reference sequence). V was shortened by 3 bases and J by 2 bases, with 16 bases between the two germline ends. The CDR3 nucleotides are TGTGCCACCAGCAGCGACCGCGCGGCCTCTCAAGAGACCCAGTACTTC. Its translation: CATSSDRAASQETQYF.